These T cell receptor beta chains were read from a single sample in a study of cytomegalovirus exposure and HLA in healthy donors. Measured with immunoSEQ multiplex PCR; TCRdb has only the in-frame clones, and not every one. This table holds around 100,000 clones, about 80% found once. The specimen was PBMCs. The receptors were sampled from a man in his fifties in good health and CMV-seropositive. CDR3s include the opening cysteine and the closing phenylalanine or tryptophan. The order of the fields is D gene, clone size, V gene, J gene, CDR3 DNA, CDR3 protein. A D gene is named only where the DNA matches it firmly. Clone size is not always given. Where it is, it says once, few, many or a class for expanded clones.

.	.	TRBV28	TRBJ2-7	TGTGCCAGCAGTTTATGGGTACTGAGCTCCTACGAGCAGTACTTC	CASSLWVLSSYEQYF
.	.	TRBV29-1	TRBJ2-3	TGCAGCGTTGGTGGCGGGCGTACCTCGCCGCAGTATTTT	CSVGGGRTSPQYF
TRBD1	.	TRBV6-6	TRBJ1-4	TGTGCCAGCAGTTACGGACAGGAAGGAGAAAAACTGTTTTTT	CASSYGQEGEKLFF
TRBD1	.	TRBV5-4	TRBJ1-2	TGTGCCAGCAGCTTGACAGGGGGCGCTAACTATGGCTACACCTTC	CASSLTGGANYGYTF
.	.	TRBV9	TRBJ1-4	TGTGCCAGCAGCGCCCGGGGTGAAAAACTGTTTTTT	CASSARGEKLFF
TRBD1	few	TRBV5-1	TRBJ2-3	TGCGCCAGCAGCTTGTTTCGGGACAGAACCACAGATACGCAGTATTTT	CASSLFRDRTTDTQYF
.	few	TRBV15	TRBJ1-2	TGTGCCACCAGCAGAGAGGCGGCCAACTATGGCTACACCTTC	CATSREAANYGYTF
TRBD2	.	TRBV7-6	TRBJ2-5	TGTGCCAGCAGCCTGACTAGCGGGGGGACCCAGTACTTC	CASSLTSGGTQYF
TRBD2	.	TRBV29-1	TRBJ2-1	TGCAGCGTTTACCTAGCGGTGGCGGCGGGTGAGCAGTTCTTC	CSVYLAVAAGEQFF
TRBD2	.	TRBV7-3	TRBJ2-2	TGTGCCAAGGGGAGACTAGCGGGGGGTAAGAACACCGGGGAGCTGTTTTTT	CAKGRLAGGKNTGELFF
.	.	TRBV15	TRBJ2-1	TGTGCCACCAGCCCCTCGCGGGCAAGCTCCTACAATGAGCAGTTCTTC	CATSPSRASSYNEQFF
.	.	TRBV18	TRBJ1-2	TGTGCCAGCTCATTCCGACAGACATATGGCTACACCTTC	CASSFRQTYGYTF
.	few	TRBV29-1	TRBJ1-2	TGCAGCGTTGATGGCCAGGGTGACGGCTACACCTTC	CSVDGQGDGYTF
.	.	TRBV2	TRBJ2-2	TGTGCCAGCAGTGAGGGCAGGGTTCTCACCGGGGAGCTGTTTTTT	CASSEGRVLTGELFF
.	.	TRBV14	TRBJ2-3	TGTGCCAGCAGCCAAGATCCGAGCACAGATACGCAGTATTTT	CASSQDPSTDTQYF
TRBD1	.	TRBV2	TRBJ1-2	TGTGCCAGCAGTAAGACAGGGGTCCTTAACTATGGCTACACCTTC	CASSKTGVLNYGYTF
TRBD2	.	TRBV7-2	TRBJ2-2	TGTGCCAGCAGCTTCCCCTCCCTAGGCGGGGGGGGCGCAGCCGGGGAGCTGTTTTTT	CASSFPSLGGGGAAGELFF
TRBD2	.	TRBV12-5	TRBJ2-2	TGTGCTAGTGGGATAGGGACTAGCGAGGACACCGGGGAGCTGTTTTTT	CASGIGTSEDTGELFF
TRBD1	few	TRBV4-2	TRBJ1-1	TGTGCCAGCAGCCAAGAAGGGACAGGATCCACTGAAGCTTTCTTT	CASSQEGTGSTEAFF
.	.	TRBV18	TRBJ1-4	TGTGCCAGCTCACAAAACGGACAGCTCTCAAATGAAAAACTGTTTTTT	CASSQNGQLSNEKLFF